The 27 T cell receptor beta chains below all came from one sample that was sequenced in a study of Graves' ophthalmopathy and Graves' hyperthyroidism. Amplification from RNA transcripts yielded the TCR beta CDR3 regions. Amplification began with first-round RT-PCR using HTBI primers, then second-round multiplex PCR was performed. TCRdb used MiXCR to reprocess the multiplex PCR reads, holding one entry per CDR3 protein. The sample has 35,000 to 50,000 distinct CDR3 sequences, roughly 50% seen once. Sequenced sample: peripheral blood. All receptors come from an adult woman with stable Graves' hyperthyroidism.

In this sample, this clonotype turned up many times. The chain uses TRBV30 and TRBJ1-6, with 11 nucleotides matching TRBD1. This CDR3 has 15 amino acids. CDR1 is GTSNPN and CDR2 is SVGIG in the germline V gene (reference sequence). V gave up 8 bases and J gave up 7 bases; unmatched junction bases: 10. The DNA of the CDR3 is TGTGCCCGGACTTCAGGACAGGGGGCGAATTCACCCCTCCACTTT. It translates to CARTSGQGANSPLHF.

This clonotype was seen ten or more times. Written as DNA, the CDR3 is TGTGCCAGCAGTCCCCGGAGCTTGAACACTGAAGCTTTCTTT. It yields the protein CASSPRSLNTEAFF. The chain joins TRBV6-5 to TRBJ1-1; D call uncertain. The V end lost 5 bases, the J end lost 0 bases, and 10 bases lay between the germline ends. The CDR3 consists of 14 residues. CDR1 and CDR2 (germline): MNHEY, SVGAGI.

At least ten counts were recorded for this clonotype. V gene TRBV6-5 combines with J gene TRBJ1-6; 7 bases agree with TRBD1. The J segment lost 4 bases and the V segment lost 7 bases, leaving 10 bases of the junction unmatched. The CDR3 loop spans 16 amino acids. The germline gives CDR1 MNHEY, CDR2 SVGAGI. Here the CDR3 reads CASKIVGGDYNSPLHF. CDR3 coding DNA: TGTGCCAGCAAAATAGTAGGGGGCGATTATAATTCACCCCTCCACTTT.

This chain uses TRBV10-3 with TRBJ2-5; D possibly corresponds to TRBD1 (6 bases). Trimming removed 4 bases from V and 10 bases from J, with 13 bases in between. This CDR3 is built from 12 residues. In germline, CDR1 is ENHRY, CDR2 SYGVKD. The DNA for the CDR3 is TGTGCCATCAGTGGGACAGTTGGAGACCAGTACTTC. Residues: CAISGTVGDQYF.

The V and J genes are TRBV10-3 and TRBJ2-7; perhaps TRBD2 as D (7 bases). V dropped 11 bases and J dropped 2 bases, with 13 bases sitting between them. CDR1 is ENHRY and CDR2 is SYGVKD in the germline V gene. The CDR3 loop spans 12 amino acids. The CDR3 loop reads CAVSRGPYEQYF. DNA for the CDR3: TGTGCCGTCTCGCGGGGGCCCTACGAGCAGTACTTC.

This clonotype appeared many times. The chain couples TRBV5-8 to TRBJ1-1, with D hard to call. The CDR3 has 12 amino acids. The V and J ends lost 0 bases and 7 bases respectively, with 7 bases between them. Per germline, CDR1 SGHTS and CDR2 YDEGEE. CDR3 amino acids: CASSLDSREAFF. CDR3 sequence (DNA): TGTGCCAGCAGCTTGGACAGCCGTGAAGCTTTCTTT. Complete variable domain (other parts from reference TRBV5-8 and TRBJ1-1): EAGVTQSPTHLIKTRGQQATLRCSPISGHTSVYWYQQALGLGLQFLLWYDEGEERNRGNFPPRFSGRQFPNYSSELNVNALELEDSALYLCASSLDSREAFFGQGTRLTVV.

This clonotype was seen only once. The V gene is TRBV20-1, the J gene TRBJ2-6; D gene unclear. The CDR3 has 12 amino acids. V lost 3 bases to trimming and J lost 5 bases, with 5 bases between them. Germline V CDR1 and CDR2: DFQATT, SNEGSKA (reference sequence). The DNA for the CDR3 is TGCAGTGCTAGCGGTAGGGCCAACGTCCTGACTTTC. Protein: CSASGRANVLTF.

The gene calls are TRBV29-1 and TRBJ2-7, with 8 bases fitting TRBD2. The last part of the DNA fits TRBJ2-5 better; the J call may be wrong. Germline CDR1 is SQVTM and CDR2 is ANQGSEA. This CDR3 region has 15 residues. In DNA form, the CDR3 reads TGCAGCGACGGGGGAACTAGCGGATCACAAGAGACCCAGTACTTC. Protein product: CSDGGTSGSQETQYF.

This clonotype came up many times. The V and J genes are TRBV6-5 and TRBJ2-5; 10 bases align to TRBD2. Germline V gives CDR1 MNHEY, CDR2 SVGAGI. Trimming at V came to 5 bases and at J to 2 bases, leaving 5 bases not matched to a gene. The CDR3 totals 15 residues. The DNA for the CDR3 is TGTGCCAGCAGTGTGAGCGGGGGGGTACAAGAGACCCAGTACTTC. Amino acid sequence: CASSVSGGVQETQYF.

This chain connects TRBV5-1 to TRBJ1-2, with 12 bases aligning to TRBD1. Germline assignment: CDR1 SGHRS and CDR2 YFSETQ. This CDR3 region has 16 residues. V was clipped by 0 bases and J by 7 bases; unmatched bases: 7. The CDR3 protein is CASSLVGTGGASGYTF. CDR3 DNA: TGCGCCAGCAGCTTGGTGGGGACAGGGGGCGCATCTGGCTACACCTTC.

This clonotype was seen at least ten times. The chain joins TRBV7-9 to TRBJ1-1; TRBD1 agrees at 9 bases. The CDR3 contains 14 residues. Germline CDR1 and CDR2: SEHNR and FQNEAQ (reference sequence). J lost 6 bases, V lost 5 bases, and 7 bases had no gene match. This chain's CDR3 is CASSRGTGPAEAFF. CDR3 coding DNA: TGTGCCAGCAGCCGCGGGACAGGGCCGGCTGAAGCTTTCTTT. The variable domain in full, with the rest retrieved from reference TRBV7-9 and TRBJ1-1, is DTGVSQNPRHKITKRGQNVTFRCDPISEHNRLYWYRQTLGQGPEFLTYFQNEAQLEKSRLLSDRFSAERPKGSFSTLEIQRTEQGDSAMYLCASSRGTGPAEAFFGQGTRLTVV.

This clonotype was counted once. The chain recombines TRBV7-9 with TRBJ2-5, with 12 bases that match TRBD2. The CDR3 loop spans 16 amino acids. After removal of 2 bases from V and 0 bases from J, the junction contained 1 base not matched to a gene. Germline lookup yields CDR1 SEHNR and CDR2 FQNEAQ (reference sequence). CDR3 sequence (DNA): TGTGCCAGCAGCTTAACTAGCGGGAGGTACCAAGAGACCCAGTACTTC. Translating it yields CASSLTSGRYQETQYF.

The chain employs TRBV5-5 and TRBJ1-1; TRBD1 might be the D (5 bases). The ends were cut back, 2 bases at V and 3 bases at J, with 14 bases in the middle. The CDR3 is 15 amino acids. Germline values: CDR1 SGHKS, CDR2 YYEKEE (reference sequence). The CDR3 spells CASSLARGRDTEAFF. CDR3 coding DNA: TGTGCCAGCAGCTTAGCGCGGGGGAGGGACACTGAAGCTTTCTTT.

Points on this clonotype: One end of the junction fails to match germline, which may point to a read error. The gene calls are TRBV24-1 and TRBJ2-2; TRBD1 aligns across 8 bases. The CDR3 is made up of 16 amino acids. Germline-derived CDR1 and CDR2 are KGHDR and SFDVKD. The CDR3 nucleotides read TGCGCCACCAGTGGTCCCCGACAGGGGAAGGCCGGGGAGCTGTTTTTT. Its protein is CATSGPRQGKAGELFF.

The V call is TRBV15, the J call TRBJ1-6; D is perhaps TRBD1 (6 bases). Germline-derived CDR1 and CDR2 are LNHNV and YYDKDF (reference sequence). This CDR3 has 15 amino acids. Trimming pared 3 bases from V and 9 bases from J, leaving 15 bases between. CDR3 protein: CATSSDGGAGSPLHF. CDR3 DNA sequence: TGTGCCACCAGCAGTGATGGGGGCGCGGGTTCACCCCTCCACTTT.

The V and J genes are TRBV7-2 and TRBJ2-7; maybe TRBD2 (6 bases). The CDR3 consists of 13 residues. CDR1 is SGHTA and CDR2 is FQGNSA in the germline V gene. V was trimmed by 3 bases and J by 6 bases, leaving 12 bases between them. The CDR3 loop is CASSFTGAGEQYF. The CDR3 coding sequence is TGTGCCAGCAGCTTTACGGGAGCGGGCGAGCAGTACTTC.

In its sample, this clonotype was seen many times. The chain couples TRBV6-5 to TRBJ1-2, with 8 bases matching TRBD1. After removal of 0 bases from V and 8 bases from J, the junction contained 8 bases not matched to a gene. The CDR3 sequence is 15 residues long. From germline, CDR1 is MNHEY and CDR2 SVGAGI. The CDR3 region has the DNA TGTGCCAGCAGTTACTCGGGCCAGGGGGCTTGGGGCTACACCTTC. Translated, it gives CASSYSGQGAWGYTF.

V gene TRBV7-2 combines with J gene TRBJ1-5, with D tentatively TRBD1 (5 bases). Trimming took off 5 bases at V and 3 bases at J, with 14 bases between the two ends. CDR1 and CDR2 (germline): SGHTA, FQGNSA. CDR3 size: 15 residues. In DNA form, the CDR3 reads TGTGCCAGCAGCCCAACCGGGACGGTCAATCAGCCCCAGCATTTT. It yields the protein CASSPTGTVNQPQHF.

Note on this clonotype: Compared with germline, one end of the junction differs, possibly owing to a read error. The CDR3 DNA reads as TGTGCCAGCAGTTCCCTCCGAACAGGGGTTGGTGGCTACACCTTC. Amino acids: CASSSLRTGVGGYTF. The V call is TRBV10-3, the J call TRBJ1-2, with TRBD1 identical over 7 bases. This CDR3 is 15 amino acids long. Germline CDR1 is ENHRY and CDR2 is SYGVKD.

This clonotype was counted a few times. The gene calls are TRBV30 and TRBJ1-3; D gene uncertain. Germline CDR1 GTSNPN, CDR2 SVGIG (reference sequence). The CDR3 is made up of 15 amino acids. V lost 4 bases, J lost 0 bases, and 13 bases lay in between. Written as DNA, the CDR3 is TGTGCCTGGAAGCTGAGGAGTTCCTCTGGAAACACCATATATTTT. Translated, it gives CAWKLRSSSGNTIYF.

This clonotype appeared many times. The chain links TRBV20-1 to TRBJ1-5; D not resolved. CDR3 length: 14 residues. The germline CDR1 and CDR2 sequences are DFQATT and SNEGSKA (reference sequence). Trimming left V 1 base short and J 3 bases short, with 10 bases between. The DNA of the CDR3 is TGCAGTGCTAGAGTGGGCGGCTTCAATCAGCCCCAGCATTTT. It yields the protein CSARVGGFNQPQHF.

CDR3 protein: CASSLGFQGYTEAFF. Here the CDR3 DNA reads TGTGCCAGCAGCTTAGGGTTCCAGGGGTACACTGAAGCTTTCTTT. The chain couples TRBV11-2 to TRBJ1-1; a weak D match, TRBD1 (6 bases). V dropped 1 base and J dropped 3 bases, with 12 bases sitting between them. Germline CDR1 SGHAT, CDR2 FQNNGV. The CDR3 runs to 15 residues.

This clonotype was picked up one time. As DNA, the CDR3 is TGCAGCGCTGGCCAAGTTGGCGGGGAGCAGTACTTC. Translating it yields CSAGQVGGEQYF. The chain employs TRBV29-1 and TRBJ2-7; a weak D match, TRBD2 (5 bases). CDR3 length: 12 residues. Germline CDR1 is SQVTM and CDR2 is ANQGSEA. Trimming removed 7 bases at V and 7 bases at J, with 17 bases between.

In the case of this clonotype: The CDR3 end shows no conserved phenylalanine or tryptophan, and so a read error is likely. The DNA is omitted, as the CDR3 cannot be located on it reliably, and the CDR3 follows TCRdb's listing. The chain links TRBV7-2 to TRBJ1-6; the DNA was not compared with TRBD1, the D call given in the table. Germline-derived CDR1 and CDR2 are SGHTA and FQGNSA. Termini included, the CDR3 measures 17 amino acids. CDR3 sequence reads: CASSLRHQGQGTSPLQS.

With regard to this clonotype: A read error may be the cause here, since a much bigger clone is one base away. The V call is TRBV28, the J call TRBJ2-3; a possible D gene is TRBD2 (6 bases). The germline V gene encodes CDR1 MDHEN and CDR2 SYDVKM. The CDR3 is made up of 16 amino acids. V was cut by 6 bases and J by 8 bases, with 24 bases left in between. The CDR3 sequence: CASSLGVAVHWATQYF. In nucleotides, the CDR3 is TGTGCCAGCAGCCTCGGGGTAGCGGTTCATTGGGCTACGCAGTATTTT.

Remarks on this clonotype: Its ends do not fully match the called genes, so a read error is possible. V gene TRBV7-9 combines with J gene TRBJ2-7; D unclear. Germline V gene data show CDR1 as SEHNR and CDR2 as FQNEAQ (reference sequence). The CDR3 contains 12 residues. The CDR3 region has the DNA TGCGCCAGCAGCGAGGTCAGCTACGAGCAGTACTTC. This encodes CASSEVSYEQYF.

Turning to this clonotype: A much larger clone sits a single nucleotide away, making a read error possible. The CDR3 loop is CATSRAAATYDQYF. The CDR3 DNA reads TGTGCCACCAGCAGAGCAGCGGCAACCTACGATCAGTACTTC. This rearrangement joins TRBV15 to TRBJ2-7, with a weak D call TRBD2 (5 bases). Germline assignment: CDR1 LNHNV and CDR2 YYDKDF (reference sequence). This CDR3 spans 14 amino acids.